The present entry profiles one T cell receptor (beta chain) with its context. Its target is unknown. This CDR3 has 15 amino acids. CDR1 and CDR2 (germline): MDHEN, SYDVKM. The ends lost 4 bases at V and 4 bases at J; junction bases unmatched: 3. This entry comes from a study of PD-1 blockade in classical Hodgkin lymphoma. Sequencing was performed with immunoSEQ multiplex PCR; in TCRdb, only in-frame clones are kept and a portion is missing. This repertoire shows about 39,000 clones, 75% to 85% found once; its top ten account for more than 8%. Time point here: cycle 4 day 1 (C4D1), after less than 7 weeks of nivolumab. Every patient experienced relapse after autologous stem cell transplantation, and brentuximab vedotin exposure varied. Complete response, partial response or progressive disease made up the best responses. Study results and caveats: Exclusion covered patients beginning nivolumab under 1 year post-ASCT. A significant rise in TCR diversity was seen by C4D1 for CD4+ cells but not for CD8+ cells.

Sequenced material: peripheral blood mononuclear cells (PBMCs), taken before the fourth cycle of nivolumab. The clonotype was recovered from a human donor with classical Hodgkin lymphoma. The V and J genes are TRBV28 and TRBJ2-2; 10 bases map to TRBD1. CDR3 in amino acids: CASSWDRGSTGELFF. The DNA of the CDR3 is TGTGCCAGCAGTTGGGACAGGGGTAGCACCGGGGAGCTGTTTTTT.